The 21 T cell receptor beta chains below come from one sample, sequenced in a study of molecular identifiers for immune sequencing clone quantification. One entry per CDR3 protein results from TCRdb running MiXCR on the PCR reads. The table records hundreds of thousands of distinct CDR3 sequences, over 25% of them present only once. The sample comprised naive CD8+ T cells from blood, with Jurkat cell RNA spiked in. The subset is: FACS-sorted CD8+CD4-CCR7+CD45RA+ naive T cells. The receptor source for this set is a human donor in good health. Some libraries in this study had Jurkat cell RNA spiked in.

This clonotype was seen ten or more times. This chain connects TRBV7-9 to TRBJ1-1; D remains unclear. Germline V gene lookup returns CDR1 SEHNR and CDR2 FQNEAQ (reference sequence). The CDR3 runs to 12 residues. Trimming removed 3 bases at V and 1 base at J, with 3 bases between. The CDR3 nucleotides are TGTGCCAGCAGCTTTGGGAACACTGAAGCTTTCTTT. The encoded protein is CASSFGNTEAFF.

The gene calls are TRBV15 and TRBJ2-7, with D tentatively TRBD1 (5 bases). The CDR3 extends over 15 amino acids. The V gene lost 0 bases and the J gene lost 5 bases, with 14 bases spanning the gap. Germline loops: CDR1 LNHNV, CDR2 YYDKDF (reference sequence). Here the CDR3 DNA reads TGTGCCACCAGCAGAGATAAGGGGTTAATCAACGAGCAGTACTTC. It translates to CATSRDKGLINEQYF.

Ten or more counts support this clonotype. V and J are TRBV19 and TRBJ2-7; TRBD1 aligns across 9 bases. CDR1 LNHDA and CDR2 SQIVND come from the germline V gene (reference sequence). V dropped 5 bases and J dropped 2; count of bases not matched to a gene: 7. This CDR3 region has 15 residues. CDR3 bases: TGTGCCAGTAGTCCCGGGACAGGGCACACCTACGAGCAGTACTTC. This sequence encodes CASSPGTGHTYEQYF. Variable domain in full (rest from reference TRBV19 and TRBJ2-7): DGGITQSPKYLFRKEGQNVTLSCEQNLNHDAMYWYRQDPGQGLRLIYYSQIVNDFQKGDIAEGYSVSREKKESFPLTVTSAQKNPTAFYLCASSPGTGHTYEQYFGPGTRLTVT.

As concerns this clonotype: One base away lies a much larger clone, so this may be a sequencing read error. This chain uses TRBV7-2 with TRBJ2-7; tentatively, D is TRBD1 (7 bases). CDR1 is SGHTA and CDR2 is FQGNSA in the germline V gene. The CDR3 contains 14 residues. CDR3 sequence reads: CASSLPGGHYEQCF. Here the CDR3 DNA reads TGTGCCAGCAGCTTACCAGGGGGGCACTACGAGCAGTGCTTC.

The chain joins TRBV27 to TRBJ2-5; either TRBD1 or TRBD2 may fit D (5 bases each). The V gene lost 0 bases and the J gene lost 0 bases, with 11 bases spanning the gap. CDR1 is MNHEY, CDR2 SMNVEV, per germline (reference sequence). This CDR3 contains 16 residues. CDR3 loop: CASSLSWGTYQETQYF. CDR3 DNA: TGTGCCAGCAGTTTATCTTGGGGGACGTACCAAGAGACCCAGTACTTC.

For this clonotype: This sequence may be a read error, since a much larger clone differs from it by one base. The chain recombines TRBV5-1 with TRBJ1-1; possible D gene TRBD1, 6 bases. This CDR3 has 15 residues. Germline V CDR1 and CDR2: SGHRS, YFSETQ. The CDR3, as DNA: TGCGCCAGCAGCTTGTACCTCTCAGGGGCCACTGAAGCTCTCTTT. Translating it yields CASSLYLSGATEALF.

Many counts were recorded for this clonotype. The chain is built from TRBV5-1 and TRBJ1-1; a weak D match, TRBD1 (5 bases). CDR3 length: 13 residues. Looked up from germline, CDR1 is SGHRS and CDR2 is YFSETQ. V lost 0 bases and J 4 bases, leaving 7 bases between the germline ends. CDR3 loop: CASSLEGATEAFF. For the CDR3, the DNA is TGCGCCAGCAGCTTGGAAGGGGCCACTGAAGCTTTCTTT.

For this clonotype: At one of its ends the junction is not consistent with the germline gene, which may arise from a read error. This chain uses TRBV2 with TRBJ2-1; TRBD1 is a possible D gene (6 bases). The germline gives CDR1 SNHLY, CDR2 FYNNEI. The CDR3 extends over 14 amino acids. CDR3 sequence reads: CASIPQGPVYEQLF. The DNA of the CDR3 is TGTGCCAGCATTCCCCAGGGGCCCGTATATGAGCAGCTCTTC.

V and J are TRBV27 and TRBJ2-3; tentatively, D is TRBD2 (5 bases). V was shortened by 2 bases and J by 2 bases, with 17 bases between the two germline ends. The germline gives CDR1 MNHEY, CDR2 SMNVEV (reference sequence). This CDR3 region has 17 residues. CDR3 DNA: TGTGCCAGCAGTTTAAATTCCAGAAGCGGATACACAGATACGCAGTATTTT. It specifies CASSLNSRSGYTDTQYF.

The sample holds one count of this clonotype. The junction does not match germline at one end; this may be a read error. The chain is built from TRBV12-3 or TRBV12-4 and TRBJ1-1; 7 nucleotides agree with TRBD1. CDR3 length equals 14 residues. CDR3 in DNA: TGTGCCAGCAGTTTCGACAGGGAGGGCACTGATGCTTTCTTT. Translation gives CASSFDREGTDAFF.

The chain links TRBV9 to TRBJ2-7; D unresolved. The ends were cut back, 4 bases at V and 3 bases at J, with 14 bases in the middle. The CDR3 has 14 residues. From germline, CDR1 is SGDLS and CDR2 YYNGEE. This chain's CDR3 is CASSPSDGFYEQYF. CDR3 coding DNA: TGTGCCAGCAGCCCTTCGGACGGATTCTACGAGCAGTACTTC.

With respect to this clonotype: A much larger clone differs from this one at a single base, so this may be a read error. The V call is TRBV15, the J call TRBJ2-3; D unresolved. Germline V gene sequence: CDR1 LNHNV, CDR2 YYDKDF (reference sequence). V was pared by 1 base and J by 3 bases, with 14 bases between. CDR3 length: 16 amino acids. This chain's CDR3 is CATSRGDSTKTDTQYF. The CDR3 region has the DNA TGTGCCACCAGCAGAGGAGACTCTACGAAGACAGATACGCAGTATTTT.

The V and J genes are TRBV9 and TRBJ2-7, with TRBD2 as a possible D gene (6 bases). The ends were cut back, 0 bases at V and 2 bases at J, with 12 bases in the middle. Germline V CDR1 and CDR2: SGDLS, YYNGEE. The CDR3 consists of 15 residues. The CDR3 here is CASSVGGGVAYEQYF. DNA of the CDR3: TGTGCCAGCAGCGTAGGGGGCGGGGTCGCCTACGAGCAGTACTTC.

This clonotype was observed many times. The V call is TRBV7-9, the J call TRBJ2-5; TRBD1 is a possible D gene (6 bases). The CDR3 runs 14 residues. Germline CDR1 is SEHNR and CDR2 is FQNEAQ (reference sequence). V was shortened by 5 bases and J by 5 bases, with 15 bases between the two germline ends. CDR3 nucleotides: TGTGCCAGCAGCCCAGACTGGGGGCTGGAGACCCAGTACTTC. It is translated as CASSPDWGLETQYF.

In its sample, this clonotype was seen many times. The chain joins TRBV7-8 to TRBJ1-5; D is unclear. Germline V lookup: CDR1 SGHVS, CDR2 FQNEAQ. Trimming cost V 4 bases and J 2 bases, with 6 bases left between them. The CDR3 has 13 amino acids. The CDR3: CASSSIRNQPQHF. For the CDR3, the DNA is TGTGCCAGCAGCTCGATTCGCAATCAGCCCCAGCATTTT.

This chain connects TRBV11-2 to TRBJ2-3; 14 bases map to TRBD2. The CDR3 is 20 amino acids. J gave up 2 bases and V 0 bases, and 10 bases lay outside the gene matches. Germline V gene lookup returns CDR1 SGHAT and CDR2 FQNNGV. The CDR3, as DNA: TGTGCCAGCAGCTTAGATCCCGGACTAGCGGGGGGTACGGTCACAGATACGCAGTATTTT. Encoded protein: CASSLDPGLAGGTVTDTQYF.

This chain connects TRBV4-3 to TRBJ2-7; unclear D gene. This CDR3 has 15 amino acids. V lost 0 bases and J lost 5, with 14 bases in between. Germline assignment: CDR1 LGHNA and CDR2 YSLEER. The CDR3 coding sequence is TGCGCCAGCAGCCAAGATTTTTTATCTACCAACGAGCAGTACTTC. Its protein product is CASSQDFLSTNEQYF.

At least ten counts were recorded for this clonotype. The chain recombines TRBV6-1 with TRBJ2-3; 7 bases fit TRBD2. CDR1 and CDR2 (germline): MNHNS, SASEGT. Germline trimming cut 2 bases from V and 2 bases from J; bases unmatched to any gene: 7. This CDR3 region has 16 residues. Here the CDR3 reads CASSEQPGGSTDTQYF. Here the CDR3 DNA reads TGTGCCAGCAGTGAACAGCCGGGGGGATCCACAGATACGCAGTATTTT.

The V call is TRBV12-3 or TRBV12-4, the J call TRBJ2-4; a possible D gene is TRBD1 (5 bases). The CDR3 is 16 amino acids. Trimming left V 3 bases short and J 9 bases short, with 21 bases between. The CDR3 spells CASSFLVQGRSAIQYF. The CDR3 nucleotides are TGTGCCAGCAGTTTTCTCGTCCAGGGTCGGTCGGCCATTCAGTACTTC.

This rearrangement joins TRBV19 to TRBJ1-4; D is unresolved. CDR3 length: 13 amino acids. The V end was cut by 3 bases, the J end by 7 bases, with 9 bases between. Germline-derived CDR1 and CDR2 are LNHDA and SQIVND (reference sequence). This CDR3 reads CASSIGVGEKLFF. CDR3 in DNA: TGTGCCAGTAGTATTGGGGTCGGTGAAAAACTGTTTTTT. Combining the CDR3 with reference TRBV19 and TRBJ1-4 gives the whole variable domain DGGITQSPKYLFRKEGQNVTLSCEQNLNHDAMYWYRQDPGQGLRLIYYSQIVNDFQKGDIAEGYSVSREKKESFPLTVTSAQKNPTAFYLCASSIGVGEKLFFGSGTQLSVL.

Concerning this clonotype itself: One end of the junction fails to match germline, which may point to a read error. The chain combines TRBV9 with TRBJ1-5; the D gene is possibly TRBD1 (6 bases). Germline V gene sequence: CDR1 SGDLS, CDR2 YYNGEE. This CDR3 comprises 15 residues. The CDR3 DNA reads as TGTGCCAGCAGCGCGACAGGAAATAGCAATCTGCCCCAGCATTTT. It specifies CASSATGNSNLPQHF.